The 13 T cell receptor beta chains listed next were all sequenced from one sample in a study of blood T cell repertoires in COVID-19. Profiling relied on immunoSEQ multiplex PCR, and the TCRdb table lists in-frame clones only, not all of them. The sample carries hundreds of thousands of clones, about 90% recorded once. The sample was PBMCs or T cells enriched from blood (not recorded which). The receptors come from a woman under 30 with acute COVID-19.

The rearrangement links TRBV11-3 to TRBJ2-7; the D is unclear. V lost 0 bases, J lost 6 bases, and 9 bases lay in between. The CDR3 loop spans 13 amino acids. Germline V gene sequence: CDR1 SGHNT, CDR2 YENEEA. The CDR3 protein is CASSLDLAAEQYF. CDR3 in DNA: TGTGCCAGCAGCTTAGATCTTGCGGCCGAGCAGTACTTC. Variable domain in full (rest from reference TRBV11-3 and TRBJ2-7): EAGVVQSPRYKIIEKKQPVAFWCNPISGHNTLYWYLQNLGQGPELLIRYENEEAVDDSQLPKDRFSAERLKGVDSTLKIQPAELGDSAVYLCASSLDLAAEQYFGPGTRLTVT.

V usage is TRBV27 and J usage is TRBJ2-2; possible D gene TRBD2, 5 bases. The CDR3 spans 14 residues. V was shortened by 2 bases and J by 6 bases, with 10 bases between the two germline ends. Germline lookup yields CDR1 MNHEY and CDR2 SMNVEV (reference sequence). DNA for the CDR3: TGTGCCAGCAGTTTAAACACTAGATCCGGGGAGCTGTTTTTT. It yields the protein CASSLNTRSGELFF.

Comment on this clone: The junction departs from the called germline gene at one end, perhaps through a read error. This rearrangement joins TRBV7-2 to TRBJ2-3; 8 bases are shared with TRBD2. Germline lookup yields CDR1 SGHTA and CDR2 FQGNSA. The CDR3 is 15 residues long. CDR3 in DNA: TGTGCCAGCAGCGTAGCGGGGCCGCCCACAGATACGCAGTATTTT. Translated: CASSVAGPPTDTQYF.

This chain uses TRBV6-1 with TRBJ2-7; D gene uncertain. There are 14 residues in the CDR3. Germline V gene data show CDR1 as MNHNS and CDR2 as SASEGT. V lost 1 base and J lost 2, with 9 bases in between. CDR3 region: CASSEGQITYEQYF. The CDR3 DNA sequence: TGTGCCAGCAGTGAAGGTCAGATAACCTACGAGCAGTACTTC.

The V and J genes are TRBV5-1 and TRBJ1-1, with TRBD1 identical over 10 bases. The CDR3 runs to 14 residues. The J segment lost 7 bases and the V segment lost 2 bases, leaving 5 bases of the junction unmatched. Germline-derived CDR1 and CDR2 are SGHRS and YFSETQ. DNA of the CDR3: TGCGCCAGCAGCTTAATCGGGACAGGGGTTGAAGCTTTCTTT. Encoded protein: CASSLIGTGVEAFF.

V and J are TRBV18 and TRBJ2-6, with TRBD1 matching 8 bases. Trimming took 2 bases from V and 0 from J; bases not matched to a gene: 6. This CDR3 is 18 amino acids long. From germline, CDR1 is KGHSH and CDR2 LQKENI. The CDR3 DNA follows: TGTGCCAGCTCACCATTAGGACAGGGACACTCTGGGGCCAACGTCCTGACTTTC. Translating gives CASSPLGQGHSGANVLTF.

With regard to this clone: A junction boundary mismatches the germline segment, possibly from a read error. This rearrangement joins TRBV11-2 to TRBJ2-1; 9 bases align to TRBD2. The CDR3 is made up of 14 amino acids. Germline values: CDR1 SGHAT, CDR2 FQNNGV. CDR3 amino acids: CASNLMLAGRRQFF. CDR3 in DNA: TGTGCCAGCAACTTAATGCTAGCGGGAAGGAGACAGTTCTTC.

This sequence joins TRBV7-3 and TRBJ2-1; 10 bases map to TRBD2. The germline V gene has CDR1 SGHTA and CDR2 FQGTGA. The CDR3 is made up of 15 amino acids. Trimming took 5 bases from V and 3 from J; bases not matched to a gene: 4. The CDR3 spells CASSPLAGVYNEQFF. As DNA, the CDR3 is TGTGCCAGCAGCCCTCTAGCGGGAGTCTACAATGAGCAGTTCTTC.

The V call is TRBV29-1, the J call TRBJ1-4; TRBD1 aligns across 8 bases. The CDR3 runs 14 residues. Trimming took 6 bases from V and 3 from J; bases not matched to a gene: 6. Germline V gives CDR1 SQVTM, CDR2 ANQGSEA. This chain's CDR3 is CSVGKTGANEKLFF. The CDR3 bases are TGCAGCGTCGGAAAGACAGGGGCTAATGAAAAACTGTTTTTT.

The gene calls are TRBV6-2 or TRBV6-3 and TRBJ2-7, with TRBD2 as a possible D gene (6 bases). The ends were cut back, 6 bases at V and 2 bases at J, with 17 bases in the middle. The germline gives CDR1 MNHEY, CDR2 SVGEGT. There are 15 residues in the CDR3. In nucleotides, the CDR3 is TGTGCCAGCAGCCCGCTTTGGACTAACCCCTACGAGCAGTACTTC. It yields the protein CASSPLWTNPYEQYF.

The chain links TRBV2 to TRBJ1-2, with D perhaps matching TRBD1 (5 bases). CDR1 is SNHLY and CDR2 is FYNNEI in the germline V gene. There are 13 residues in the CDR3. V was cut by 6 bases and J by 0 bases, with 8 bases left in between. The CDR3 is CASRDTTNYGYTF. The DNA for the CDR3 is TGTGCCAGCAGGGACACCACTAACTATGGCTACACCTTC.

The J gene is TRBJ2-2, the V gene TRBV4-2, with a tentative D call TRBD2 (5 bases). The ends were cut back, 2 bases at V and 3 bases at J, with 10 bases in the middle. CDR1 LGHNA and CDR2 YNFKEQ come from the germline V gene. This CDR3 spans 15 amino acids. The CDR3 reads CASSQLTGDTGELFF. The CDR3 DNA follows: TGTGCCAGCAGCCAACTTACCGGGGACACCGGGGAGCTGTTTTTT.

This clone showed up just a few times. The chain joins TRBV28 to TRBJ2-2; D is ambiguous. The CDR3 extends over 14 amino acids. The V and J ends lost 9 bases and 7 bases respectively, with 18 bases between them. Germline values: CDR1 MDHEN, CDR2 SYDVKM. CDR3 bases: TGTGCCAGTCGGGTGGCAGTGGTTGGCGGGGAGCTGTTTTTT. This codes for CASRVAVVGGELFF.